These 17 T cell receptor beta chains share one sample of origin, sequenced in a study of T-cell memory formation after mild COVID-19 (dated by TCRdb to the early 2020s). The library was produced with 5' RACE. TCRdb lists the instrument as Illumina NovaSeq 6000. TCRdb reworked the public reads: Q25 trimming with fastp, MiXCR clone assembly, productive beta chains retained. Rows with one shared CDR3 protein collapse into an entry with the most common genes and DNA. Recorded for this sample are over 500,000 distinct CDR3 sequences; roughly a sixth of them occurred a single time. The ten largest clones represent about 8.1% of the sample. Sequenced input: PBMCs or a T cell subset sorted from them (not recorded which). These receptors originate from an adult woman who had mild COVID-19 (a few samples of this study predate the infection). The sample titles of this study are shuffled in the database, so cell type and time point are left out; the donor was told from shared clones.

This clonotype appeared many times. The chain employs TRBV4-1 and TRBJ2-3, with a tentative D call TRBD2 (5 bases). CDR3 length equals 12 residues. CDR1 MGHRA and CDR2 YSYEKL come from the germline V gene. V dropped 4 bases and J dropped 6 bases, with 8 bases sitting between them. In DNA form, the CDR3 reads TGCGCCAGCAGCCTCGGGGAGGATACGCAGTATTTT. Its protein is CASSLGEDTQYF.

This clonotype was seen more than once but under ten times. The gene calls are TRBV6-1 and TRBJ2-3; D is possibly TRBD2 (7 bases). Looked up from germline, CDR1 is MNHNS and CDR2 is SASEGT. The CDR3 runs to 15 residues. V was pared by 3 bases and J by 3 bases, with 13 bases between. Written as DNA, the CDR3 is TGTGCCAGCAGTGATTGGGGGGGGCGGACAGATACGCAGTATTTT. Translating it yields CASSDWGGRTDTQYF.

This chain joins TRBV6-5 and TRBJ2-7; D is ambiguous. This CDR3 contains 11 residues. Trimming left V 2 bases short and J 7 bases short, with 6 bases between. Germline CDR1 reads MNHEY; CDR2 reads SVGAGI. The CDR3 sequence: CASSYKWEQYF. The CDR3 region has the DNA TGTGCCAGCAGTTACAAGTGGGAGCAGTACTTC.

This clonotype was observed a handful of times. The rearrangement links TRBV5-5 to TRBJ1-5; 7 positions agree with TRBD1. CDR1 and CDR2 (germline): SGHKS, YYEKEE (reference sequence). CDR3 length equals 18 residues. After removal of 4 bases from V and 4 bases from J, the junction contained 17 bases not matched to a gene. The CDR3 sequence: CASSPRGVKAGGNQPQHF. CDR3 nucleotides: TGTGCCAGCAGCCCCCGAGGGGTGAAGGCAGGGGGTAATCAGCCCCAGCATTTT.

This chain connects TRBV27 to TRBJ2-1; D remains unclear. V gave up 0 bases and J gave up 0 bases, with 9 bases separating them. Germline assignment: CDR1 MNHEY and CDR2 SMNVEV (reference sequence). The CDR3 runs to 16 residues. CDR3 bases: TGTGCCAGCAGTTTATCCGACTCGAGCTCCTACAATGAGCAGTTCTTC. Amino acid sequence: CASSLSDSSSYNEQFF.

The J gene is TRBJ2-6, the V gene TRBV9; 7 bases match TRBD1. With V trimmed by 4 bases and J by 2 bases, 3 bases remained unmatched. This CDR3 spans 15 amino acids. The germline gives CDR1 SGDLS, CDR2 YYNGEE. The CDR3 protein is CASSQTGAGANVLTF. CDR3 bases: TGTGCCAGCAGCCAAACAGGGGCTGGGGCCAACGTCCTGACTTTC.

This clonotype was detected a few times. J is TRBJ1-2 and V is TRBV19; D call uncertain. CDR3 size: 15 residues. The germline V gene has CDR1 LNHDA and CDR2 SQIVND (reference sequence). The germline V and J ends were trimmed by 4 bases and 2 bases, with 14 bases remaining between them. CDR3 nucleotides: TGTGCCAGTAGTAAAGGCTCAGGCCCAAACTATGGCTACACCTTC. Residues: CASSKGSGPNYGYTF.

This chain uses TRBV6-2 or TRBV6-3 with TRBJ2-3; TRBD2 matches at 8 bases. With V trimmed by 7 bases and J by 14 bases, 23 bases remained unmatched. This CDR3 has 16 amino acids. The germline gives CDR1 MNHEY, CDR2 SVGEGT. CDR3 in DNA: TGTGCCAGCAAGAGAAGCGGGAGCACTAGCACAGCCCCCTGGTATTTT. This sequence encodes CASKRSGSTSTAPWYF.

The chain recombines TRBV29-1 with TRBJ2-5, with TRBD2 matching 13 bases. This CDR3 comprises 14 residues. The germline V gene encodes CDR1 SQVTM and CDR2 ANQGSEA. The V gene end was trimmed by 7 bases and the J gene end by 10 bases; junction bases not matched to a gene: 12. In DNA, the CDR3 is TGCAGCGGCCGACTAGCGGGGGGTCCCAGGGACCAGTACTTC. This translates into CSGRLAGGPRDQYF.

The gene calls are TRBV12-3 or TRBV12-4 and TRBJ2-7; 14 bases fit TRBD2. V shed 7 bases and J 8 bases; nucleotides not matched to a gene: 13. CDR3 length equals 16 residues. The CDR3 loop reads CASTINPGLAGVQQYF. DNA of the CDR3: TGTGCCAGCACCATCAACCCGGGACTAGCGGGAGTCCAGCAGTACTTC.

This clonotype was found a few times. The V call is TRBV19, the J call TRBJ1-6, with a tentative D call TRBD1 (6 bases). The CDR3 sequence is 15 residues long. Looked up from germline, CDR1 is LNHDA and CDR2 is SQIVND (reference sequence). V lost 4 bases to trimming and J lost 4 bases, with 11 bases between them. CDR3 coding DNA: TGTGCCAGTAGTAGAGGACAGCCTTATAATTCACCCCTCCACTTT. Amino acid sequence: CASSRGQPYNSPLHF. The whole variable domain, filled in from reference TRBV19 and TRBJ1-6, reads DGGITQSPKYLFRKEGQNVTLSCEQNLNHDAMYWYRQDPGQGLRLIYYSQIVNDFQKGDIAEGYSVSREKKESFPLTVTSAQKNPTAFYLCASSRGQPYNSPLHFGNGTRLTVT.

This clonotype occurred a few times. The V and J genes are TRBV7-9 and TRBJ2-1; D possibly corresponds to TRBD1 (5 bases). V lost 2 bases and J lost 10, with 9 bases in between. Germline V CDR1 and CDR2: SEHNR, FQNEAQ (reference sequence). The CDR3 has 12 amino acids. As DNA, the CDR3 is TGTGCCAGCAGCTTATGGGGCGCGGAGCAGTTCTTC. Amino acids: CASSLWGAEQFF.

The chain uses TRBV24-1 and TRBJ2-7, with TRBD1 as a possible D gene (6 bases). V gave up 4 bases and J gave up 5 bases, with 17 bases separating them. Germline lookup yields CDR1 KGHDR and CDR2 SFDVKD. CDR3 length: 15 amino acids. The CDR3: CATSDPGHLGDEQYF. As DNA, the CDR3 is TGTGCCACCAGTGACCCGGGACACCTAGGGGACGAGCAGTACTTC.

The chain employs TRBV6-2 or TRBV6-3 and TRBJ2-7, with D possibly being TRBD2 (5 bases). V was shortened by 4 bases and J by 0 bases, with 13 bases between the two germline ends. From germline, CDR1 is MNHEY and CDR2 SVGEGT. This CDR3 is 15 amino acids long. For the CDR3, the DNA is TGTGCCAGCAGTTGGGCCGGAACTAGCTCCTACGAGCAGTACTTC. Translating it yields CASSWAGTSSYEQYF.

This clonotype has a handful of counts. The V gene is TRBV7-2, the J gene TRBJ2-7; 12 bases match TRBD1. Germline lookup yields CDR1 SGHTA and CDR2 FQGNSA. The junction had 4 bases not matched to a gene; V was cut back by 1 base and J by 3 bases. The CDR3 extends over 16 amino acids. The CDR3 is CASSLGGTGGVYEQYF. DNA of the CDR3: TGTGCCAGCAGCTTAGGAGGGACAGGGGGCGTCTACGAGCAGTACTTC.

DNA of the CDR3: TGTGCCAGCAGTTTAAGGGGGCCTTATCATCCCTACGAGCAGTACTTC. Protein: CASSLRGPYHPYEQYF. This chain joins TRBV28 and TRBJ2-7, with 7 bases matching TRBD1. V lost 2 bases, J lost 2 bases, and 9 bases stayed unmatched. Germline values: CDR1 MDHEN, CDR2 SYDVKM. The CDR3 spans 16 residues.

In this sample, this clonotype turned up a few times. This chain joins TRBV14 and TRBJ2-7; D is tentatively TRBD1 or TRBD2 (5 bases each). There are 15 residues in the CDR3. CDR1 is SGHDN, CDR2 FVKESK, per germline. The V end was cut by 0 bases, the J end by 3 bases, with 12 bases between. The CDR3 DNA reads TGTGCCAGCAGCCAAGAGACGACAGACTACTACGAGCAGTACTTC. This translates into CASSQETTDYYEQYF. The full variable domain, its missing parts supplied by reference TRBV14 and TRBJ2-7, is EAGVTQFPSHSVIEKGQTVTLRCDPISGHDNLYWYRRVMGKEIKFLLHFVKESKQDESGMPNNRFLAERTGGTYSTLKVQPAELEDSGVYFCASSQETTDYYEQYFGPGTRLTVT.